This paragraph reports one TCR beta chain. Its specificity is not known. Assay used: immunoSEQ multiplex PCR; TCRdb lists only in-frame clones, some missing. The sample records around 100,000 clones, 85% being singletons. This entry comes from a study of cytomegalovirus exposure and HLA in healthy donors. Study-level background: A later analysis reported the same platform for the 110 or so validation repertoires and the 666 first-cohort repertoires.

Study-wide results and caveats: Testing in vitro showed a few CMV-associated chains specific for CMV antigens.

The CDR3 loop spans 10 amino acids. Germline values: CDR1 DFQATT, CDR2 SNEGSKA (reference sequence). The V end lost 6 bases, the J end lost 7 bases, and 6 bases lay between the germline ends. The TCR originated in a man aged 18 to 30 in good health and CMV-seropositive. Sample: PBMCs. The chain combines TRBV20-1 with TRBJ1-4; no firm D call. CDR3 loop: CSAFREKLFF. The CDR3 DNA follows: TGCAGTGCCTTTCGTGAAAAACTGTTTTTT.